This is a list of T cell receptor beta chains from one sample in a study of shared clonotypes between healthy human individuals. Sequencing was performed with immunoSEQ multiplex PCR; in TCRdb, only in-frame clones are kept and a portion is missing. The sample holds approximately 470,000 clones, 78% seen once. The sample consisted of PBMCs. The receptors derive from a woman aged 40 to 55 in good health. Some clones in this sample may be carry-over from other donors' samples. The CDR3 runs from the conserved cysteine through the conserved F or W. The D gene is left open where the match is weak. Clone size is stated in some rows and not others, as once, few, many or a class when expanded.

D: TRBD2
J: TRBJ2-1
V: TRBV6-6
length: 15
size: .
CDR3: CASSRTSGAGNEQFF
DNA: TGTGCCAGCAGTAGGACTAGTGGGGCAGGGAATGAGCAGTTCTTC

D: TRBD1
J: TRBJ2-7
V: TRBV28
length: 12
size: few
CDR3: CASSGTVYEQYF
DNA: TGTGCCAGCAGCGGGACAGTGTACGAGCAGTACTTC

D: TRBD1
J: TRBJ2-1
V: TRBV5-1
length: 15
size: .
CDR3: CASSLTGGSTNEQFF
DNA: TGCGCCAGCAGCTTGACAGGGGGGTCTACAAATGAGCAGTTCTTC

D: TRBD2
J: TRBJ2-1
V: TRBV6-1
length: 15
size: few
CDR3: CASSRLAGRYNEQFF
DNA: TGTGCCAGCAGCCGCCTAGCGGGAAGGTACAATGAGCAGTTCTTC

D: TRBD1
J: TRBJ2-3
V: TRBV7-3
length: 14
size: once
CDR3: CASSLGPGGNTQYF
DNA: TGTGCCAGCAGCTTGGGGCCAGGGGGAAATACGCAGTATTTT

D: TRBD1
J: TRBJ1-5
V: TRBV6-1
length: 15
size: once
CDR3: CASSLGQLIPQPQHF
DNA: TGTGCCAGCAGCCTGGGACAGTTGATCCCTCAGCCCCAGCATTTT

D: TRBD2
J: TRBJ2-2
V: TRBV11-3
length: 16
size: .
CDR3: CASSSTSGRAAGELFF
DNA: TGTGCCAGCAGCTCCACTAGCGGGAGGGCCGCCGGGGAGCTGTTTTTT

D: .
J: TRBJ1-4
V: TRBV15
length: 15
size: .
CDR3: CATSPRGGVNEKLFF
DNA: TGTGCCACCAGCCCCCGGGGGGGAGTTAATGAAAAACTGTTTTTT

D: .
J: TRBJ2-7
V: TRBV6-1
length: 14
size: once
CDR3: CASSSGRPAYEQYF
DNA: TGTGCCAGCAGTTCGGGCCGACCCGCCTACGAGCAGTACTTC

D: .
J: TRBJ1-1
V: TRBV28
length: 13
size: .
CDR3: CASSVEVATEAFF
DNA: TGTGCCAGCAGCGTAGAAGTAGCGACTGAAGCTTTCTTT

D: TRBD2
J: TRBJ2-7
V: TRBV7-2
length: 13
size: .
CDR3: CASSFLAGYEQYF
DNA: TGTGCCAGCAGCTTCTTAGCGGGGTACGAGCAGTACTTC

D: TRBD1
J: TRBJ1-1
V: TRBV5-1
length: 13
size: .
CDR3: CASSSTGETEAFF
DNA: TGCGCCAGCAGCTCTACAGGGGAGACTGAAGCTTTCTTT

D: .
J: TRBJ1-1
V: TRBV28
length: 15
size: .
CDR3: CASSFGSMGSDEAFF
DNA: TGTGCCAGCAGTTTTGGTAGTATGGGTTCGGATGAAGCTTTCTTT

D: .
J: TRBJ1-4
V: TRBV11-2
length: 17
size: .
CDR3: CASSLPSREGSQPKLFF
DNA: TGTGCCAGCAGCTTACCTTCCCGGGAGGGAAGCCAACCGAAACTGTTTTTT

D: TRBD1
J: TRBJ1-2
V: TRBV28
length: 15
size: .
CDR3: CASSGPTGQFYGYTF
DNA: TGTGCCAGCAGTGGCCCGACAGGGCAATTCTATGGCTACACCTTC

D: TRBD2
J: TRBJ2-5
V: TRBV25-1
length: 14
size: once
CDR3: CASSESGTSKKQYF
DNA: TGTGCCAGCAGTGAATCTGGGACTAGCAAAAAGCAGTACTTC

D: .
J: TRBJ2-1
V: TRBV15
length: 12
size: .
CDR3: CATSLAYNEQFF
DNA: TGTGCCACCAGCCTAGCCTACAATGAGCAGTTCTTC

D: TRBD2
J: TRBJ2-1
V: TRBV19
length: 20
size: .
CDR3: CASSMDGLAGGGGSYNEQFF
DNA: TGTGCCAGTAGTATGGACGGACTAGCCGGAGGTGGAGGCTCCTACAATGAGCAGTTCTTC

D: .
J: TRBJ2-7
V: TRBV30
length: 13
size: .
CDR3: CAWSLAGGGEQYF
DNA: TGTGCCTGGAGTCTTGCAGGGGGAGGCGAGCAGTACTTC

D: TRBD1
J: TRBJ1-1
V: TRBV5-1
length: 15
size: .
CDR3: CASSLDRGRNTEAFF
DNA: TGCGCCAGCAGCTTGGACAGGGGACGGAACACTGAAGCTTTCTTT

D: TRBD1
J: TRBJ2-5
V: TRBV6-5
length: 14
size: .
CDR3: CASRETGGWETQYF
DNA: TGTGCCAGCAGGGAAACAGGGGGCTGGGAGACCCAGTACTTC

D: .
J: TRBJ2-5
V: TRBV5-1
length: 15
size: .
CDR3: CASSAGQVGGETQYF
DNA: TGCGCCAGCAGCGCAGGACAGGTGGGGGGGGAGACCCAGTACTTC

D: .
J: TRBJ2-6
V: TRBV27
length: 16
size: few
CDR3: CASSLWGDSGANVLTF
DNA: TGTGCCAGCAGTTTATGGGGCGACTCTGGGGCCAACGTCCTGACTTTC

D: .
J: TRBJ1-2
V: TRBV21-1
length: 14
size: few
CDR3: CASSKDARGYGYTF
DNA: TGTGCCAGCAGCAAAGATGCCCGGGGGTATGGCTACACCTTC

D: TRBD1
J: TRBJ2-2
V: TRBV23-1
length: 17
size: .
CDR3: CASSQSRQGAGTGELFF
DNA: TGCGCCAGCAGTCAATCCCGACAGGGGGCGGGCACCGGGGAGCTGTTTTTT

D: TRBD2
J: TRBJ2-1
V: TRBV5-4
length: 16
size: .
CDR3: CASSLGLAGAYNEQFF
DNA: TGTGCCAGCAGCTTGGGACTAGCGGGGGCCTACAATGAGCAGTTCTTC

D: .
J: TRBJ2-5
V: TRBV9
length: 13
size: .
CDR3: CASSVGGKETQYF
DNA: TGTGCCAGCAGCGTTGGGGGCAAAGAGACCCAGTACTTC

D: TRBD1
J: TRBJ1-2
V: TRBV27
length: 15
size: few
CDR3: CASSPNRGRNYGYTF
DNA: TGTGCCAGCAGCCCCAACAGGGGTAGGAACTATGGCTACACCTTC

D: .
J: TRBJ2-3
V: TRBV6-1
length: 14
size: .
CDR3: CASSRQHSVDTQYF
DNA: TGTGCCAGCAGTCGACAGCACTCGGTGGATACGCAGTATTTT

D: .
J: TRBJ2-7
V: TRBV10-3
length: 12
size: few
CDR3: CAISEPGHEQYF
DNA: TGTGCCATCAGTGAACCCGGGCACGAGCAGTACTTC